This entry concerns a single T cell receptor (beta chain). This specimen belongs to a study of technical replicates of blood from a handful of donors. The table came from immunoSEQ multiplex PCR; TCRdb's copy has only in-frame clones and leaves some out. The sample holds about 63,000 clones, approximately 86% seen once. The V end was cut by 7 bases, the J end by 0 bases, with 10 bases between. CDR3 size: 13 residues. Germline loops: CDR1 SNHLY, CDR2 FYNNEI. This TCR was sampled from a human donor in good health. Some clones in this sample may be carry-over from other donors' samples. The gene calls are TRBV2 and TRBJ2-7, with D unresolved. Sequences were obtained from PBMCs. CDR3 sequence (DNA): TGTGCCAGCACCTCTGGGCTCTCCTACGAGCAGTACTTC. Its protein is CASTSGLSYEQYF.